The 24 T cell receptor beta chains presented below share a single source sample, sequenced in a study of shared clonotypes between healthy human individuals. Sequencing used immunoSEQ multiplex PCR; TCRdb keeps in-frame clones, though not all of them. Of 1.5 million to 1.9 million clones in the sample, 98% are singletons; the top ten hold about 0.45%. What was sequenced was naive CD4+ T cells sorted from blood. Documented subset: CD45RA+ positively selected. The source is a man younger than 40 in good health.

This chain joins TRBV5-1 and TRBJ2-5; 11 bases fit TRBD1. After removal of 2 bases from V and 5 bases from J, the junction contained 5 bases not matched to a gene. CDR1 is SGHRS, CDR2 YFSETQ, per germline. The CDR3 length is 15 residues. CDR3 in amino acids: CASSLPGQGVETQYF. DNA of the CDR3: TGCGCCAGCAGCTTACCGGGACAGGGGGTTGAGACCCAGTACTTC.

The V call is TRBV2, the J call TRBJ2-1; 10 nucleotides agree with TRBD1. CDR1 and CDR2 from the germline V gene are SNHLY and FYNNEI. The CDR3 is 14 amino acids. After removal of 5 bases from V and 9 bases from J, the junction contained 7 bases not matched to a gene. Here the CDR3 DNA reads TGTGCCAGCAGTCCCGGGACAGGGGCGATTGAGCAGTTCTTC. Translating gives CASSPGTGAIEQFF.

The CDR3 loop reads CASSPDRGNTVTQYF. As DNA, the CDR3 is TGTGCCAGCAGTCCGGACAGGGGGAATACGGTGACCCAGTACTTC. The chain recombines TRBV28 with TRBJ2-5, with TRBD1 matching over 10 bases. Per germline, CDR1 MDHEN and CDR2 SYDVKM. The CDR3 is made up of 15 amino acids. Trimming cost V 5 bases and J 7 bases; bases outside gene matches: 10.

The gene calls are TRBV5-4 and TRBJ2-3; 8 bases are shared with TRBD2. Germline V lookup: CDR1 SGHNT, CDR2 YYREEE (reference sequence). The J segment lost 4 bases and the V segment lost 1 base, leaving 2 bases of the junction unmatched. This CDR3 is 14 amino acids long. Written as DNA, the CDR3 is TGTGCCAGCAGCTTGAAACTAGCGGCAGATACGCAGTATTTT. The encoded protein is CASSLKLAADTQYF.

This chain uses TRBV6-6 with TRBJ2-7; a possible D gene is TRBD2 (5 bases). The CDR3 runs to 14 residues. V lost 7 bases and J 2 bases, leaving 15 bases between the germline ends. Germline V gives CDR1 MNHNY, CDR2 SVGAGI (reference sequence). CDR3 DNA: TGTGCCAGCAACTCACACCGGGATACCTACGAGCAGTACTTC. Translated, it gives CASNSHRDTYEQYF.

The chain is built from TRBV5-1 and TRBJ1-2; 7 positions match TRBD1. Germline CDR1 reads SGHRS; CDR2 reads YFSETQ. CDR3 size: 16 residues. V lost 0 bases and J lost 6; bases outside the gene matches: 11. The CDR3 spells CASSLGLDRQTHGYTF. The CDR3 nucleotides are TGCGCCAGCAGCTTGGGCTTGGACAGGCAGACTCATGGCTACACCTTC.

The rearrangement links TRBV30 to TRBJ2-7; no definite D call. The germline CDR1 and CDR2 sequences are GTSNPN and SVGIG (reference sequence). V lost 3 bases and J lost 4, with 10 bases in between. This CDR3 is built from 12 residues. CDR3 nucleotide sequence: TGTGCCTGGAGCTCAGACCGGTACGAGCAGTACTTC. Translation gives CAWSSDRYEQYF.

The chain is built from TRBV11-3 and TRBJ2-1, with a tentative D call TRBD1 (6 bases). CDR3 length: 16 residues. Germline lookup yields CDR1 SGHNT and CDR2 YENEEA. Trimming pared 4 bases from V and 8 bases from J, leaving 21 bases between. CDR3 protein: CASSSGWDTMVDEQFF. As DNA, the CDR3 is TGTGCCAGCAGCTCCGGGTGGGACACCATGGTCGATGAGCAGTTCTTC.

This clone has a single count. The rearrangement uses TRBV29-1 and TRBJ2-5; D might be TRBD1 or TRBD2, each matching 5 bases. Trimming pared 7 bases from V and 0 bases from J, leaving 21 bases between. The germline V gene has CDR1 SQVTM and CDR2 ANQGSEA. This CDR3 is built from 16 residues. The CDR3: CSAVGETKEYQETQYF. CDR3 in DNA: TGCAGCGCCGTGGGGGAAACTAAGGAGTACCAAGAGACCCAGTACTTC.

The V call is TRBV28, the J call TRBJ2-1; 10 bases are a match to TRBD2. Germline assignment: CDR1 MDHEN and CDR2 SYDVKM. V gave up 4 bases and J gave up 5 bases; unmatched junction bases: 8. The CDR3 runs 16 residues. The CDR3 nucleotides are TGTGCCAGCAGTTCGCGCGGACTAGCGGAGAACAATGAGCAGTTCTTC. Protein product: CASSSRGLAENNEQFF.

The chain joins TRBV30 to TRBJ2-2; the match to TRBD2 covers 13 bases. Germline lookup yields CDR1 GTSNPN and CDR2 SVGIG (reference sequence). V dropped 3 bases and J dropped 6; count of bases not matched to a gene: 7. The CDR3 contains 16 residues. CDR3 in amino acids: CAWRGTSGIRSGELFF. The CDR3 DNA reads TGTGCCTGGAGAGGGACTAGCGGGATTCGGTCCGGGGAGCTGTTTTTT.

The rearrangement uses TRBV18 and TRBJ1-4; 9 bases are a match to TRBD1. V dropped 1 base and J dropped 14; count of bases not matched to a gene: 8. CDR1 is KGHSH, CDR2 LQKENI, per germline. This CDR3 has 14 residues. The CDR3 coding sequence is TGTGCCAGCTCACCACTGGACAGGGGAGTTGGCCTGTTTTTT. Its protein is CASSPLDRGVGLFF.

Remarks on this clone: This sample includes further DNA sequences coding for the same CDR3. The V gene is TRBV18, the J gene TRBJ2-5, with D unresolved. From germline, CDR1 is KGHSH and CDR2 LQKENI. CDR3 length equals 12 residues. V was trimmed by 0 bases and J by 4 bases, leaving 3 bases between them. The CDR3 DNA reads as TGTGCCAGCTCACCACCGACAGAGACCCAGTACTTC. Its protein is CASSPPTETQYF.

In the case of this clone: The sample has other DNA sequences that encode this CDR3 too. The chain carries TRBV9 and TRBJ1-4; D ambiguous. This CDR3 region has 13 residues. The V end lost 4 bases, the J end lost 2 bases, and 6 bases lay between the germline ends. The germline CDR1 and CDR2 sequences are SGDLS and YYNGEE. The CDR3 spells CASSRTTNEKLFF. The CDR3 region has the DNA TGTGCCAGCAGCAGGACTACTAATGAAAAACTGTTTTTT. Using reference TRBV9 and TRBJ1-4 for the parts outside the CDR3, the full variable domain is DSGVTQTPKHLITATGQRVTLRCSPRSGDLSVYWYQQSLDQGLQFLIQYYNGEERAKGNILERFSAQQFPDLHSELNLSSLELGDSALYFCASSRTTNEKLFFGSGTQLSVL.

The chain uses TRBV5-4 and TRBJ2-7, with a tentative D call TRBD2 (6 bases). The CDR3 is 14 amino acids. Trimming left V 0 bases short and J 5 bases short, with 12 bases between. CDR1 and CDR2 from the germline V gene are SGHNT and YYREEE (reference sequence). Here the CDR3 DNA reads TGTGCCAGCAGCTTGGAAGGAGGGACCCACGAGCAGTACTTC. It is translated as CASSLEGGTHEQYF.

This chain connects TRBV21-1 to TRBJ1-2. TRBV21-1 is annotated as a pseudogene. CDR3 length: 17 amino acids. This CDR3 is CASSKFGKWTANYGYTF. DNA for the CDR3: TGTGCCAGCAGCAAATTCGGGAAGTGGACCGCTAACTATGGCTACACCTTC.

The chain is built from TRBV6-1 and TRBJ2-1; 12 bases line up with TRBD1. This CDR3 is 15 amino acids long. Germline V gene lookup returns CDR1 MNHNS and CDR2 SASEGT. J was trimmed by 7 bases and V by 6 bases; bases with no gene match: 7. The CDR3 DNA sequence: TGTGCCAGCAGGAACGGGACAGGGGGCGGGAATGAGCAGTTCTTC. Its translation: CASRNGTGGGNEQFF.

This chain uses TRBV5-1 with TRBJ2-5; 8 bases match TRBD1. CDR1 SGHRS and CDR2 YFSETQ come from the germline V gene. CDR3 length: 14 residues. Unmatched junction bases numbered 2, after V lost 3 bases and J lost 1 base. CDR3 protein: CASSSTGVQETQYF. The DNA for the CDR3 is TGCGCCAGCAGCTCGACAGGGGTCCAAGAGACCCAGTACTTC.

The chain recombines TRBV7-2 with TRBJ2-5; 7 bases match TRBD1. The junction had 6 bases not matched to a gene; V was cut back by 5 bases and J by 3 bases. Germline V gives CDR1 SGHTA, CDR2 FQGNSA. The length of the CDR3 is 14 residues. CDR3: CASSVFGQEETQYF. In DNA form, the CDR3 reads TGTGCCAGCAGCGTCTTCGGACAGGAAGAGACCCAGTACTTC.

CDR3 nucleotide sequence: TGTGCCAGCACCCCAGGCAGGGCAAACACCATATATTTT. It specifies CASTPGRANTIYF. V gene TRBV28 combines with J gene TRBJ1-3, with a weak D call TRBD1 (5 bases). CDR1 is MDHEN and CDR2 is SYDVKM in the germline V gene. This CDR3 comprises 13 residues. The V gene lost 7 bases and the J gene lost 6 bases, with 13 bases spanning the gap.

The chain carries TRBV9 and TRBJ2-7; D ambiguous. The length of the CDR3 is 15 residues. Germline CDR1 and CDR2: SGDLS and YYNGEE. Trimming removed 0 bases from V and 5 bases from J, with 15 bases in between. CDR3 sequence: CASSVDEGSFNEQYF. The CDR3 DNA sequence: TGTGCCAGCAGCGTAGATGAAGGTTCTTTCAACGAGCAGTACTTC.

The rearrangement links TRBV9 to TRBJ2-2, with D possibly being TRBD1 or TRBD2 (6 bases each). The V gene's germline CDR1 is SGDLS and CDR2 YYNGEE. CDR3 length: 15 amino acids. V lost 3 bases to trimming and J lost 4 bases, with 13 bases between them. The CDR3 DNA reads as TGTGCCAGCAGCGCGATTGGGGGGCCCACCGGGGAGCTGTTTTTT. Residues: CASSAIGGPTGELFF.

This chain uses TRBV5-5 with TRBJ2-7; D gene uncertain. Germline V gene sequence: CDR1 SGHKS, CDR2 YYEKEE (reference sequence). This CDR3 spans 12 amino acids. Trimming removed 0 bases from V and 6 bases from J, with 7 bases in between. The CDR3, as DNA: TGTGCCAGCAGCTTGGGGCTAGGCGAGCAGTACTTC. This gives the protein CASSLGLGEQYF. Supplemented by reference TRBV5-5 and TRBJ2-7, the full variable domain reads DAGVTQSPTHLIKTRGQQVTLRCSPISGHKSVSWYQQVLGQGPQFIFQYYEKEERGRGNFPDRFSARQFPNYSSELNVNALLLGDSALYLCASSLGLGEQYFGPGTRLTVT.

The V call is TRBV29-1, the J call TRBJ2-2; D perhaps matches TRBD1 (6 bases). This CDR3 has 14 residues. Trimming removed 1 base from V and 5 bases from J, with 11 bases in between. Germline lookup yields CDR1 SQVTM and CDR2 ANQGSEA. In nucleotides, the CDR3 is TGCAGCGTTGAAGGAACAGGGAAGACCGGGGAGCTGTTTTTT. It yields the protein CSVEGTGKTGELFF.